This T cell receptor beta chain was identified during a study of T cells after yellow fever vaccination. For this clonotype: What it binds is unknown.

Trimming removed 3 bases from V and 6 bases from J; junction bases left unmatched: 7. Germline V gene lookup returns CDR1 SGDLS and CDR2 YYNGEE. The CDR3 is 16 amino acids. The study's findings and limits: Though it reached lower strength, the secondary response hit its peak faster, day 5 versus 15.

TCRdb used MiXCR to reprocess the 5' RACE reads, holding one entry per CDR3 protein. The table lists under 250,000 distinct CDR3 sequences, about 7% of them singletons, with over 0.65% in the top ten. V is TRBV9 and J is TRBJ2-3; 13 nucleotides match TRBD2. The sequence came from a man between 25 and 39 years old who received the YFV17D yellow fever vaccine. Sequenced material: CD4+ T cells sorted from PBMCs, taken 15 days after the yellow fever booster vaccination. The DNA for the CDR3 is TGTGCCAGCAGCGCAACCGGGACTAGCGGGAAGGATACGCAGTATTTT. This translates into CASSATGTSGKDTQYF.